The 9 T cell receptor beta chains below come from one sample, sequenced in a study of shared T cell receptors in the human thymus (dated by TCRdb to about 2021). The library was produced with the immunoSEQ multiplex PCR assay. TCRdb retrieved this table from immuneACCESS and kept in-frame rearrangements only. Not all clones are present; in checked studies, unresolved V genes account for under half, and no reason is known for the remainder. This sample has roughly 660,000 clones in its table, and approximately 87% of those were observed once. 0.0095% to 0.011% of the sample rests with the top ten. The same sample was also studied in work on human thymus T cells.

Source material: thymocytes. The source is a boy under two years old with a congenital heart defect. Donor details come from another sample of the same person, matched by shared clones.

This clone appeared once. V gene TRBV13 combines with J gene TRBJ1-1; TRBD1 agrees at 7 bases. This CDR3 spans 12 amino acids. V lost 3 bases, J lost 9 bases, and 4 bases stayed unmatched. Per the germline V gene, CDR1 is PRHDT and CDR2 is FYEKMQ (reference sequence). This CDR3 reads CASSLRQGKAFF. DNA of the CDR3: TGTGCCAGCAGCTTGCGACAGGGTAAAGCTTTCTTT.

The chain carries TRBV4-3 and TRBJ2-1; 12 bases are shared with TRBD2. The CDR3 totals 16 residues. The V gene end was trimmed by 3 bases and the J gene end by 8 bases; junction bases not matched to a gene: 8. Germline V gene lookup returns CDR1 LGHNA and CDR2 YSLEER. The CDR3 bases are TGCGCCAGCAGCCAGGACCTAGCGGGAGGGCCCTATGAGCAGTTCTTC. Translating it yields CASSQDLAGGPYEQFF.

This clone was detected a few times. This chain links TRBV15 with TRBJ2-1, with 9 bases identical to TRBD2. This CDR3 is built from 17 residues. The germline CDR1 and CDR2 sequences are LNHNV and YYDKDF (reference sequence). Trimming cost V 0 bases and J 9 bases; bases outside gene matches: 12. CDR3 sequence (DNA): TGTGCCACCAGCAGAGATATAGCGGGAGTAAGGGGGGGTGAGCAGTTCTTC. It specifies CATSRDIAGVRGGEQFF.

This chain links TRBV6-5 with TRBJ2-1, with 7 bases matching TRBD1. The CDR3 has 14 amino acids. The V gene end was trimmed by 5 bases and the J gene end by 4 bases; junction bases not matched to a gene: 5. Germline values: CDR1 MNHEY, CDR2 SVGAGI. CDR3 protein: CASSPGTEYNEQFF. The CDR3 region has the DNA TGTGCCAGCAGTCCCGGGACAGAATACAATGAGCAGTTCTTC.

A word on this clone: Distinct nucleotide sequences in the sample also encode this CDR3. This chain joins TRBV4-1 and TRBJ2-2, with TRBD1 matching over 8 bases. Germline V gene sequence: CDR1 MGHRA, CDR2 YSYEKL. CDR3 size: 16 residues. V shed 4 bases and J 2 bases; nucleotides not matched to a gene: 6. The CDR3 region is CASSLPRGPNTGELFF. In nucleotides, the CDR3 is TGCGCCAGCAGCCTACCCAGGGGGCCCAACACCGGGGAGCTGTTTTTT.

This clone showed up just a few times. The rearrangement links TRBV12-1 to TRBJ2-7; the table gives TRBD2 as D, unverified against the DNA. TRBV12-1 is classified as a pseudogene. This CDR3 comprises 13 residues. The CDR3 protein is CASSRRERNEQYF. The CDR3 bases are TGTGCCAGCAGCAGGAGGGAGAGGAACGAGCAGTACTTC.

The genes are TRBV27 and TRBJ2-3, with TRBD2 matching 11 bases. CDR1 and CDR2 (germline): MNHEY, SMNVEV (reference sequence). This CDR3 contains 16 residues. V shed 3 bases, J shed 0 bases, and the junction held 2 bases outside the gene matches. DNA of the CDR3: TGTGCCAGCAGTTTCCGACTAGCGGGGAGCACAGATACGCAGTATTTT. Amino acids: CASSFRLAGSTDTQYF.

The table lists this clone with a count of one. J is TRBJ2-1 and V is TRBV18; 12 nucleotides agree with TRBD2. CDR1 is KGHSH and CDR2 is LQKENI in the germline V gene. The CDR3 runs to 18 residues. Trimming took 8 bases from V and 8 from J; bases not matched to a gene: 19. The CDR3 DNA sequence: TGTGCCAGCCACCACCCTTATCGACTAGCGGGAGAAACAGATGAGCAGTTCTTC. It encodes CASHHPYRLAGETDEQFF.

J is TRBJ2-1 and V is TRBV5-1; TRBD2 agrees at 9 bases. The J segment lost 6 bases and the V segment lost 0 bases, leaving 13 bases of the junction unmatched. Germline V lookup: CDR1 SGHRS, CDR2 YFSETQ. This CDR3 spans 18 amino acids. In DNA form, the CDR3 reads TGCGCCAGCAGCTTGGGCCTAGCGGGGAAGAGAAGTGGCAATGAGCAGTTCTTC. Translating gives CASSLGLAGKRSGNEQFF. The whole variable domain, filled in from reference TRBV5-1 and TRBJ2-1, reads KAGVTQTPRYLIKTRGQQVTLSCSPISGHRSVSWYQQTPGQGLQFLFEYFSETQRNKGNFPGRFSGRQFSNSRSEMNVSTLELGDSALYLCASSLGLAGKRSGNEQFFGPGTRLTVL.